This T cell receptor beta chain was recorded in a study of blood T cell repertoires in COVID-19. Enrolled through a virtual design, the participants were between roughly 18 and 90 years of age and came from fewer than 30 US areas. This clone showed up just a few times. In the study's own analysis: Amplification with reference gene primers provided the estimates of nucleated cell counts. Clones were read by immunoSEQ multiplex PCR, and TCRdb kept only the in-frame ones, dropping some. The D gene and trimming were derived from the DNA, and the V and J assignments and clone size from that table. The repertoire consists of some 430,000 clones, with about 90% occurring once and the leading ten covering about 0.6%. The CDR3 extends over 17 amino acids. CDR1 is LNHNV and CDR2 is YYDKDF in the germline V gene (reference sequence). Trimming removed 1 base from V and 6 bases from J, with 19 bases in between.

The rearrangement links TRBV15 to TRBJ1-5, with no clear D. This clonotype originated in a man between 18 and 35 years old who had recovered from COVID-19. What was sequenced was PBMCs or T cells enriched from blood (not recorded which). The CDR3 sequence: CATSRVQGASLAQPQHF. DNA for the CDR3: TGTGCCACCAGCAGAGTTCAAGGCGCGTCCCTAGCTCAGCCCCAGCATTTT.